This TCR beta chain stems from a study of CD8+CD57+ T cells in acquired aplastic anemia. Broader study findings: Some 30 shared CD8+ CDR3s appeared highly expressed within patients' immunodominant clones.

Patients sequenced had flow cytometry evidence of CD8+CD57+ cell expansion. CDR3 size: 18 residues. Germline V lookup: CDR1 SGHAT, CDR2 FQNNGV. V shed 7 bases, J shed 3 bases, and the junction held 15 bases outside the gene matches. On this clonotype: Its antigen is currently unknown.

According to the study, genomic DNA was the template for TCR beta VDJ and CDR3 profiling. TCRdb fed the reads into MiXCR, producing one record per CDR3 protein. The sample lists approximately 180,000 distinct CDR3 sequences, more than 45% seen once, with 0.85% to 1.2% in the top ten. What was sequenced was sorted CD4+, CD8+, or CD8+CD57+ T cells (not recorded which) from PBMCs. The chain joins TRBV11-2 to TRBJ2-3; 11 bases align to TRBD2. This sequence was found in a human donor with aplastic anemia. The CDR3 DNA is TGTGCCAGCACGCCCCTCCCGGGGCTAGCGGGAGGAACAGATACGCAGTATTTT. This translates into CASTPLPGLAGGTDTQYF.